This T cell receptor (beta chain) came from a study of vaccination and CD4 T cells after COVID-19. Study-level background: A vaccine, either BNT162b2 or mRNA-1273, was given to participants in two doses.

The treatment denotes: approximately nine-day PBMC culture with coronavirus spike peptide pools or control peptides (ViraFEST assay). T cells were expanded with peptide pools, and expanded clonotypes were identified by TCR sequencing. Positive PCR results dated from March to December 2020, before the US Alpha, Beta and Delta variants. At days 3 and 7, half the medium was exchanged for fresh IL-2 medium. The J segment lost 7 bases and the V segment lost 9 bases, leaving 14 bases of the junction unmatched. This CDR3 region has 15 residues. Germline values: CDR1 MNHNS, CDR2 SASEGT. Cultured CD4+ T cells had their DNA profiled by the Oncomine TCR Beta short-read assay. TCRdb passed the PCR reads through MiXCR, listing each CDR3 protein once. Of thousands of distinct CDR3 sequences in the sample, around 22% were seen once. Details on this clonotype: Antigen specificity is unknown.

The TCR comes from a human donor who had recovered from COVID-19. The material was CD4+ T cells from blood, cultured in vitro, obtained after SARS-CoV-2 vaccination. The rearrangement uses TRBV6-1 and TRBJ1-2; TRBD1 aligns across 10 bases. The CDR3 sequence is CASYRSRDRGGGYTF. CDR3 nucleotide sequence: TGTGCCAGTTATAGGTCCCGGGACAGGGGAGGTGGCTACACCTTC.